This is a list of T cell receptor beta chains from one sample in a study of somatic mutations in cytotoxic T cells in rheumatoid arthritis. Profiled with immunoSEQ multiplex PCR; TCRdb holds only in-frame clones, not every one. The sample lists roughly 30,000 clones, roughly 80% occurring once. The sequenced sample was CD8+ T cells sorted from blood. The receptors were gathered from an adult with rheumatoid arthritis. The CDR3 runs from the conserved cysteine through the conserved F or W. The D gene is left open where the match is weak. Clone size is not always given. Where it is, it says once, few, many or a class for expanded clones.

v_call	j_call	d_call	clone_size	cdr3_nt	cdr3_aa
TRBV27	TRBJ1-2	TRBD1	-	TGTGCCAGCAGGCCTCCACTCGGGACAGACAACTATGGCTACACCTTC	CASRPPLGTDNYGYTF
TRBV28	TRBJ2-1	TRBD2	few	TGTGCCAGCAGTCTAGGGACTAGTGGGGAGCAGTTCTTC	CASSLGTSGEQFF
TRBV9	TRBJ2-7	TRBD1	-	TGTGCCAGCAGCACCGGGACAGGAGCCTACGAGCAGTACTTC	CASSTGTGAYEQYF
TRBV10-3	TRBJ2-1	TRBD2	few	TGTGCCATCAGCCCCTCCGGACTAGCGCTCTACAATGAGCAGTTCTTC	CAISPSGLALYNEQFF
TRBV11-2	TRBJ1-4	-	-	TGTGCCAGCAGCTTCATAGGCGGCAGGGCGAATGAAAAACTGTTTTTT	CASSFIGGRANEKLFF
TRBV4-1	TRBJ2-2	-	few	TGCGCCAGCAGCCACGGGGCCAACACCGGGGAGCTGTTTTTT	CASSHGANTGELFF
TRBV11-2	TRBJ1-1	-	-	TGTGCCAGCAGCTTAGGCCCGAACACTGAAGCTTTCTTT	CASSLGPNTEAFF
TRBV5-5	TRBJ2-7	TRBD1	-	TGTGCCAGCAGCTCAAACCCCCGGGACAGGGACGAGCAGTACTTC	CASSSNPRDRDEQYF
TRBV4-2	TRBJ2-6	-	medium-sized	TGTGCCAGCAGCCAAGATCTAGGCTCTGGGGCCAACGTCCTGACTTTC	CASSQDLGSGANVLTF
TRBV9	TRBJ2-1	-	-	TGTGCCAGCAGCACTCCTCACAATGAGCAGTTCTTC	CASSTPHNEQFF
TRBV28	TRBJ1-2	-	-	TGTGCCAGCAGTTTACCCGGACACGGCACCTTC	CASSLPGHGTF